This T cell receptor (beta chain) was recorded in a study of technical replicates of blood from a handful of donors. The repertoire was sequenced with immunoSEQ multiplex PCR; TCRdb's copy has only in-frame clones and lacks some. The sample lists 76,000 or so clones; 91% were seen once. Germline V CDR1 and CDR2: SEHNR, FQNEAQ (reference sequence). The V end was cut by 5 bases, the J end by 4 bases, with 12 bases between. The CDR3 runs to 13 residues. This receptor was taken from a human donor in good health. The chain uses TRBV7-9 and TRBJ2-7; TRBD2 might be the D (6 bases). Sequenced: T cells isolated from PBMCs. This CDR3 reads CASSPGDEYEQYF. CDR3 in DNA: TGTGCCAGCAGCCCGGGAGACGAATACGAGCAGTACTTC. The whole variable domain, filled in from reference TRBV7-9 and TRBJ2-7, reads DTGVSQNPRHKITKRGQNVTFRCDPISEHNRLYWYRQTLGQGPEFLTYFQNEAQLEKSRLLSDRFSAERPKGSFSTLEIQRTEQGDSAMYLCASSPGDEYEQYFGPGTRLTVT.